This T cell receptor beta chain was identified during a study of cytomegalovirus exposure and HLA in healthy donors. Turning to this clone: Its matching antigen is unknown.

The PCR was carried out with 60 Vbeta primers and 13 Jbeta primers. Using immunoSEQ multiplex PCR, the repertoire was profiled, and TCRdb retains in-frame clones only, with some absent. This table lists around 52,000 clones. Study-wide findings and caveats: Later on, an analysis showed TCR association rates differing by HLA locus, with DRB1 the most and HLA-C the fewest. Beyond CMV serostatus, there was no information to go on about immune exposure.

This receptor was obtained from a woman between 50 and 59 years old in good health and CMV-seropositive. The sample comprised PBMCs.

The DNA of the CDR3 is TGTGCCAGCAGCTTATTTTCGGGGGGCAATGAGCAGTTCTTC. This translates into CASSLFSGGNEQFF. The chain has TRBV7-9 and TRBJ2-1, with 7 bases lining up with TRBD2. The CDR3 is 14 amino acids. Germline V gives CDR1 SEHNR, CDR2 FQNEAQ (reference sequence). V shed 2 bases and J 6 bases; nucleotides not matched to a gene: 4.